This T cell receptor beta chain stems from a study of T-cell memory formation after mild COVID-19 (dated by TCRdb to the early 2020s). With respect to the entire study: Most TCR sequence clusters were specific to one of the two donors. Two young, previously healthy adult volunteers made up the cohort, one male and one female. In a couple of donors, T-cell clones that expanded and contracted after mild COVID-19 were followed by sequencing TCRalpha and TCRbeta repertoires longitudinally.

V is shortened by 3 bases, J by 0 bases, and the region joining them spans 12 bases. Taken from cysteine to phenylalanine, the CDR3 has 15 residues. Solely the CDR3 DNA is kept, with 45 bases framed from the first base. The CDR1 and CDR2 encoded by the germline V gene are SGHTA and FQGNSA. For sequencing, an Illumina NovaSeq 6000 was employed. TCRalpha and TCRbeta cDNA libraries were constructed by 5'RACE with constant-segment primers, with sample barcodes and unique molecular identifiers being introduced. RNA was extracted from every sample with Trizol reagent. The libraries were amplified in two PCR steps, and the second step added a second sample barcode and Illumina TruSeq adapters. Sequencing of the libraries was done on an Illumina NovaSeq, producing 2 x 150 bp paired-end reads. The authors processed their data as follows. The reads were demultiplexed and collapsed into UMI-guided consensus sequences using migec v1.2.7. Using mixcr v2.1.11, the UMI consensuses were aligned to TRA and TRB V and J templates and assembled into clonotypes. Expanded or contracted clonotypes were those called significant by both edgeR and NoisET, with noise models trained on biological replicates. For edgeR calls, the thresholds were a false discovery rate-adjusted p below 0.01 and a log2 fold-change of 1. PCA with hierarchical clustering of max-normalized trajectories of the 1000 most abundant clonotypes was used as exploratory dynamics analysis. The CD4 or CD8 phenotype of responding clones was assigned using the separately sequenced CD4+ and CD8+ repertoires. TCRdb trimmed public reads at Q25 via fastp, called clones via MiXCR and kept in-frame beta chains. CDR3 protein sequences are deduplicated, and each keeps its most common genes and DNA. None of the V and J calls come from the authors' own analysis; TCRdb made them. The sample records 89,000 or so distinct CDR3 sequences, about 13% of which are singletons. 41% of the sample rests with the top ten.

Broad study findings and their caveats: SARS-CoV-2 specificity of the second-wave clones peaking on day 37 was not confirmed. From day 15 to 85, contracting clones showed balanced CD4/CD8 phenotypes, whereas a second wave of clones that expanded from day 15 to 37 leaned towards CD4+. Some responding clones were detected in pre-infection memory, suggesting pre-existing cross-reactive memory T cells joined the SARS-CoV-2 response. The study included only a couple of mild cases, and larger cohorts that include severe cases with pre-infection samples were judged to be necessary. Contracting CD4+ clones appeared mostly in the CM and EM memory subsets, whereas CD8+ clones were enriched in EMRA.

Remarks on this clonotype: Its antigen is unknown. The record has no base qualities; no much larger clone is one base away.

Ficoll-Paque density gradient centrifugation was used to isolate PBMCs. This sequence originates from a man between 18 and 29 years old who had mild COVID-19 (a few samples of this study predate the infection). The sample titles of this study are shuffled in the database, so cell type and time point are left out; the donor was told from shared clones. Sequencing was carried out using PBMCs or a T cell subset sorted from them (not recorded which). The chain is encoded by TRBV7-2 joined to TRBJ2-7; the D segment cannot be called with confidence. The DNA sequence is given as TGTGCCAGCAGCTTCCAGAGGTCCAGCTCCTACGAGCAGTACTTC. The translation is CASSFQRSSSYEQYF.